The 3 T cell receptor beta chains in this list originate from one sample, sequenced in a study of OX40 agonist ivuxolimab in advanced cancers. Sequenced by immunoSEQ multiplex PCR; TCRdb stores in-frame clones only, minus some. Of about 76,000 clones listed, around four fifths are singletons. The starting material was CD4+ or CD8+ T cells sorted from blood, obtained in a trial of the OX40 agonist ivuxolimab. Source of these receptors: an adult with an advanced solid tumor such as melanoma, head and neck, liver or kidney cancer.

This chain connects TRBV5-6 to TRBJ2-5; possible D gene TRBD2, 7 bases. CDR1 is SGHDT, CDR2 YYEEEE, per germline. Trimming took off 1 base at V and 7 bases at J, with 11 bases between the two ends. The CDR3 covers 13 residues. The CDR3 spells CASSLLGGGTQYF. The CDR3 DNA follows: TGTGCCAGCAGCTTGCTAGGGGGGGGGACCCAGTACTTC.

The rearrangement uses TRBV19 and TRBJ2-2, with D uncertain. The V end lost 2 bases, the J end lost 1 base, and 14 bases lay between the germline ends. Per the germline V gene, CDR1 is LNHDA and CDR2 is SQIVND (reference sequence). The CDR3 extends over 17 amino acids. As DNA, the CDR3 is TGTGCCAGTAGTATAAGGGCAGGCGCACTGAACACCGGGGAGCTGTTTTTT. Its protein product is CASSIRAGALNTGELFF.

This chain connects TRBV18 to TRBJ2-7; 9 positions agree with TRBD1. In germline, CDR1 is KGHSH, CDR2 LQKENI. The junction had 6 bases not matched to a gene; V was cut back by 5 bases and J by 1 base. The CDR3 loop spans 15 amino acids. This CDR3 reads CASSSGTGFSYEQYF. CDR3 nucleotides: TGTGCCAGCTCATCCGGGACAGGGTTTTCCTACGAGCAGTACTTC.